The clone carrying this T cell receptor (beta chain) came up many times. Antigen: not known. CDR3 length equals 11 residues. The V end lost 6 bases, the J end lost 6 bases, and 9 bases lay between the germline ends. Germline-derived CDR1 and CDR2 are ENHRY and SYGVKD. Using its own MiXCR run on the RT-PCR reads, TCRdb lists one record per CDR3 protein. Of fewer than 800,000 distinct CDR3 sequences in the sample, less than 20% were seen once. This sample was included in a study of response to subunit inactivated influenza vaccine. Study-level results: The authors suggested that every seasonal influenza vaccination recruits few new T cells.

This TCR was sampled from a man aged 45-60 years who received an inactivated influenza vaccine. The specimen comprised PBMCs from blood, sampled roughly 13 days after vaccination. The V call is TRBV10-3, the J call TRBJ2-7, with a tentative D call TRBD2 (6 bases). The CDR3 DNA reads as TGTGCCATCAGGGGGACTGGCGAGCAGTACTTC. Residues: CAIRGTGEQYF.